Below, 15 T cell receptor beta chains from the same sample are listed, as sequenced in a study of blood T cell repertoires in COVID-19. The data were produced by immunoSEQ multiplex PCR, yet TCRdb's version contains in-frame clones alone and is incomplete. The sample consists of some 140,000 clones, about 78% of them appearing once. Sample: peripheral blood. The source of these receptors is a man aged 60 to 75 who had recovered from COVID-19.

The chain links TRBV7-2 to TRBJ2-3, with a weak D call TRBD1 (6 bases). The CDR3 is 15 amino acids. V was clipped by 1 base and J by 7 bases, with 15 bases between them. The germline gives CDR1 SGHTA, CDR2 FQGNSA. CDR3 sequence reads: CASSLGGTGSYTQYF. Written as DNA, the CDR3 is TGTGCCAGCAGCTTAGGGGGCACAGGGTCATATACGCAGTATTTT.

The V call is TRBV6-2 or TRBV6-3, the J call TRBJ2-1; D possibly corresponds to TRBD2 (5 bases). V lost 7 bases and J lost 5, with 18 bases in between. Germline values: CDR1 MNHEY, CDR2 SVGEGT. The CDR3 runs to 15 residues. CDR3 sequence (DNA): TGTGCCAGCACCCCGAAGGCTAGCAGAAACAATGAGCAGTTCTTC. It is translated as CASTPKASRNNEQFF.

The genes are TRBV4-3 and TRBJ1-2; D not certain. The CDR3 contains 13 residues. Between the trimmed V and J ends, which lost 0 bases and 7 bases, there was a span of 9 bases. Germline CDR1 LGHNA, CDR2 YSLEER. The CDR3 reads CASSQEITSGYTF. For the CDR3, the DNA is TGCGCCAGCAGCCAAGAGATCACGAGTGGCTACACCTTC.

This chain connects TRBV7-2 to TRBJ2-1; TRBD2 matches 8 bases. J lost 8 bases, V lost 5 bases, and 17 bases had no gene match. This CDR3 has 17 amino acids. Germline CDR1 and CDR2: SGHTA and FQGNSA. The CDR3 sequence: CASSPPGGVSSGHEQFF. For the CDR3, the DNA is TGTGCCAGCAGCCCACCGGGGGGGGTCTCATCCGGCCATGAGCAGTTCTTC.

The chain is built from TRBV4-1 and TRBJ2-5; D gene unclear. CDR3 length: 13 amino acids. The germline V gene has CDR1 MGHRA and CDR2 YSYEKL. V lost 0 bases to trimming and J lost 5 bases, with 7 bases between them. CDR3: CASSQDFSETQYF. Here the CDR3 DNA reads TGCGCCAGCAGCCAAGATTTCTCGGAGACCCAGTACTTC.

This chain connects TRBV28 to TRBJ1-6, with TRBD1 identical over 7 bases. This CDR3 comprises 17 residues. In germline, CDR1 is MDHEN, CDR2 SYDVKM. V shed 3 bases and J 5 bases; nucleotides not matched to a gene: 10. CDR3 sequence (DNA): TGTGCCAGCAGTTTCCCCCCGACAGGGTCTAATAATTCACCCCTCCACTTT. Translated, it gives CASSFPPTGSNNSPLHF.

The chain recombines TRBV5-5 with TRBJ2-1; possible D gene TRBD2, 6 bases. CDR1 is SGHKS, CDR2 YYEKEE, per germline (reference sequence). V lost 4 bases and J 0 bases, leaving 11 bases between the germline ends. The CDR3 totals 15 residues. In nucleotides, the CDR3 is TGTGCCAGCAGCGTTGGAGGGTACTCCTACAATGAGCAGTTCTTC. It is translated as CASSVGGYSYNEQFF.

V is TRBV11-1 and J is TRBJ2-2; 7 nucleotides match TRBD1. The V gene end was trimmed by 5 bases and the J gene end by 1 base; junction bases not matched to a gene: 7. Germline V gene sequence: CDR1 SGHAT, CDR2 FQDESV (reference sequence). This CDR3 spans 16 amino acids. Here the CDR3 DNA reads TGTGCCAGCAGCCACCCGGGACAGCGGAACACCGGGGAGCTGTTTTTT. Translating it yields CASSHPGQRNTGELFF.

V and J are TRBV2 and TRBJ2-3, with D perhaps TRBD1 (5 bases). With 7 bases removed from V and 0 bases from J, the gap between germline ends came to 11 bases. The CDR3 has 14 amino acids. CDR1 is SNHLY, CDR2 FYNNEI, per germline. Written as DNA, the CDR3 is TGTGCCAGCAACTTGGCAGGGAGCACAGATACGCAGTATTTT. As protein: CASNLAGSTDTQYF.

This clone was observed a few times. This chain links TRBV13 with TRBJ2-2; 9 bases line up with TRBD1. V gave up 6 bases and J gave up 8 bases; unmatched junction bases: 13. Germline CDR1 and CDR2: PRHDT and FYEKMQ (reference sequence). The CDR3 loop spans 16 amino acids. The CDR3 is CASRQPGTGRLGELFF. CDR3 sequence (DNA): TGTGCCAGCAGACAACCCGGGACAGGGCGATTAGGGGAGCTGTTTTTT.

This rearrangement joins TRBV6-6 to TRBJ1-3, with 7 bases identical to TRBD1. This CDR3 is built from 14 residues. The J segment lost 0 bases and the V segment lost 10 bases, leaving 6 bases of the junction unmatched. Germline loops: CDR1 MNHNY, CDR2 SVGAGI (reference sequence). CDR3 amino acids: CATGGLHSGNTIYF. In DNA, the CDR3 is TGTGCCACAGGGGGATTACACTCTGGAAACACCATATATTTT.

The V call is TRBV6-1, the J call TRBJ2-2; 7 positions match TRBD1. The CDR3 contains 16 residues. With V trimmed by 0 bases and J by 1 base, 2 bases remained unmatched. Germline V gives CDR1 MNHNS, CDR2 SASEGT. This CDR3 is CASSEAGTENTGELFF. Here the CDR3 DNA reads TGTGCCAGCAGTGAAGCCGGGACAGAGAACACCGGGGAGCTGTTTTTT.

In this sample, this clone turned up a few times. The V call is TRBV6-2 or TRBV6-3, the J call TRBJ2-1, with 7 bases matching TRBD2. With V trimmed by 4 bases and J by 7 bases, 4 bases remained unmatched. Germline values: CDR1 MNHEY, CDR2 SVGEGT. The CDR3 runs to 13 residues. The CDR3 coding sequence is TGTGCCAGCAGTTCCGCACTAGCGAATGAGCAGTTCTTC. Its translation is CASSSALANEQFF.

This clone was counted at least ten times. Within the sample, other DNA sequences also encode this same CDR3. Here the CDR3 DNA reads TGTGCCAGCAGCTTCCCAGGGACTGAAGCTTTCTTT. Amino acid sequence: CASSFPGTEAFF. J is TRBJ1-1 and V is TRBV7-9, with a weak D call TRBD1 (5 bases). Looked up from germline, CDR1 is SEHNR and CDR2 is FQNEAQ (reference sequence). V gave up 3 bases and J gave up 5 bases, with 7 bases separating them. The length of the CDR3 is 12 residues.

The chain joins TRBV28 to TRBJ1-4; tentatively, D is TRBD1 (6 bases). The length of the CDR3 is 15 residues. Deletions cut 7 bases from V and 5 bases from J, with 17 bases between. Per germline, CDR1 MDHEN and CDR2 SYDVKM. CDR3 sequence: CASTPPRGRNEKLFF. CDR3 in DNA: TGTGCCAGCACCCCCCCCAGGGGTAGGAATGAAAAACTGTTTTTT. Using reference TRBV28 and TRBJ1-4 for the parts outside the CDR3, the full variable domain is DVKVTQSSRYLVKRTGEKVFLECVQDMDHENMFWYRQDPGLGLRLIYFSYDVKMKEKGDIPEGYSVSREKKERFSLILESASTNQTSMYLCASTPPRGRNEKLFFGSGTQLSVL.